Shown below are 14 T cell receptor beta chains from a single sample sequenced in a study of blood T cell repertoires in COVID-19. Sequenced by immunoSEQ multiplex PCR; TCRdb stores in-frame clones only, minus some. The profile shows some 110,000 clones, approximately 80% of them singletons. The material sequenced was peripheral blood. These receptors were obtained from an elderly woman with acute or convalescent COVID-19.

The chain employs TRBV10-1 and TRBJ2-2; D gene ambiguous. Germline V CDR1 and CDR2: WNHNN, SYGVQD (reference sequence). The CDR3 is made up of 15 amino acids. Trimming took off 5 bases at V and 5 bases at J, with 15 bases between the two ends. CDR3 residues: CASSPRVGGTGELFF. The CDR3 DNA sequence: TGCGCCAGCAGTCCCCGGGTCGGTGGGACCGGGGAGCTGTTTTTT.

The V gene is TRBV28, the J gene TRBJ1-5; D remains ambiguous. Germline V lookup: CDR1 MDHEN, CDR2 SYDVKM. The CDR3 has 15 amino acids. Trimming pared 3 bases from V and 7 bases from J, leaving 16 bases between. Here the CDR3 reads CASSFPEAPRQPQHF. The CDR3 bases are TGTGCCAGCAGTTTCCCCGAGGCTCCTAGGCAGCCCCAGCATTTT.

In its sample, this clone was seen once. The V gene is TRBV10-3, the J gene TRBJ1-1, with D hard to call. Germline loops: CDR1 ENHRY, CDR2 SYGVKD. Trimming took off 3 bases at V and 1 base at J, with 9 bases between the two ends. This CDR3 comprises 14 residues. Here the CDR3 DNA reads TGTGCCATCAGTGACGAGGTTTCGAACACTGAAGCTTTCTTT. Translation: CAISDEVSNTEAFF.

The V gene is TRBV7-8, the J gene TRBJ2-3, with 7 positions matching TRBD2. The germline V gene has CDR1 SGHVS and CDR2 FQNEAQ. There are 17 residues in the CDR3. The J segment lost 3 bases and the V segment lost 4 bases, leaving 13 bases of the junction unmatched. CDR3 DNA sequence: TGTGCCAGCAGCTCGCCTCAGCGGGGTGCGGGGACAGATACGCAGTATTTT. Translated: CASSSPQRGAGTDTQYF.

A remark on this clone: The same CDR3 is also encoded by other DNA sequences in this sample. The chain recombines TRBV7-2 with TRBJ1-2, with 8 bases matching TRBD1. CDR1 is SGHTA, CDR2 FQGNSA, per germline. After removal of 1 base from V and 2 bases from J, the junction contained 0 bases not matched to a gene. CDR3 length: 14 residues. Here the CDR3 reads CASSLGQGNYGYTF. The CDR3 region has the DNA TGTGCCAGCAGCTTAGGACAGGGGAACTATGGCTACACCTTC. The full variable domain, rest sourced from reference TRBV7-2 and TRBJ1-2, is GAGVSQSPSNKVTEKGKDVELRCDPISGHTALYWYRQSLGQGLEFLIYFQGNSAPDKSGLPSDRFSAERTGGSVSTLTIQRTQQEDSAVYLCASSLGQGNYGYTFGSGTRLTVV.

This clone was detected once. The chain recombines TRBV7-9 with TRBJ2-5; D is uncertain. The CDR3 contains 12 residues. Germline V gives CDR1 SEHNR, CDR2 FQNEAQ (reference sequence). Trimming took 5 bases from V and 9 from J, leaving 13 bases between them. For the CDR3, the DNA is TGTGCCAGCAGCCTACCCGGGTGGGCCCAGTACTTC. Translating gives CASSLPGWAQYF.

This clone was seen a handful of times. The chain recombines TRBV19 with TRBJ1-2; no clear D. Between the trimmed V and J ends, which lost 5 bases and 9 bases, there was a span of 13 bases. The germline CDR1 and CDR2 sequences are LNHDA and SQIVND (reference sequence). CDR3 size: 12 residues. The CDR3 sequence: CASSGQMIRYTF. In nucleotides, the CDR3 is TGTGCCAGTAGTGGGCAGATGATACGCTACACCTTC.

The chain has TRBV6-5 and TRBJ2-7; no clear D gene. Germline V gene sequence: CDR1 MNHEY, CDR2 SVGAGI. The CDR3 covers 13 residues. V was cut by 0 bases and J by 5 bases, with 8 bases left in between. DNA of the CDR3: TGTGCCAGCAGTTACTCGGGCTCAAACGAGCAGTACGTC. Residues: CASSYSGSNEQYV.

This chain connects TRBV4-3 to TRBJ2-1, with TRBD2 matching 9 bases. This CDR3 is 19 amino acids long. CDR1 is LGHNA, CDR2 YSLEER, per germline. The J segment lost 1 base and the V segment lost 0 bases, leaving 10 bases of the junction unmatched. The CDR3 DNA reads as TGCGCCAGCAGCCAAGATCCTTACGGGACTAGCAAATCCTACAATGAGCAGTTCTTC. As protein: CASSQDPYGTSKSYNEQFF.

This chain connects TRBV15 to TRBJ2-1, with D tentatively TRBD2 (5 bases). The CDR3 consists of 14 residues. V was clipped by 2 bases and J by 4 bases, with 9 bases between them. Germline values: CDR1 LNHNV, CDR2 YYDKDF (reference sequence). The CDR3 here is CATSRTGVYNEQFF. The CDR3 DNA follows: TGTGCCACCAGCAGAACCGGGGTATACAATGAGCAGTTCTTC.

The chain carries TRBV6-1 and TRBJ2-1, with TRBD1 identical over 9 bases. V lost 3 bases and J lost 16; bases outside the gene matches: 10. This CDR3 region has 13 residues. Germline V gene lookup returns CDR1 MNHNS and CDR2 SASEGT. CDR3 in amino acids: CASSESTGTGFFF. For the CDR3, the DNA is TGTGCCAGCAGTGAGTCTACCGGGACAGGGTTCTTCTTC.

This clone showed up many times. The chain joins TRBV11-2 to TRBJ2-1, with D perhaps TRBD2 (6 bases). Per germline, CDR1 SGHAT and CDR2 FQNNGV. The CDR3 contains 16 residues. Trimming pared 3 bases from V and 1 base from J, leaving 13 bases between. The CDR3 sequence is CASSFTGTRSYNEQFF. The CDR3 DNA reads TGTGCCAGCAGCTTCACCGGGACTCGTTCCTACAATGAGCAGTTCTTC.

This chain links TRBV5-8 with TRBJ2-1; unclear D gene. The germline CDR1 and CDR2 sequences are SGHTS and YDEGEE. Trimming cost V 0 bases and J 9 bases, with 7 bases left between them. CDR3 length: 12 residues. The CDR3 spells CASSLALLEQFF. Written as DNA, the CDR3 is TGTGCCAGCAGCTTGGCTCTTCTTGAGCAGTTCTTC.

The CDR3 sequence: CASSTSLGASFF. The CDR3 coding sequence is TGTGCCAGCAGCACCTCTTTGGGAGCGTCGTTCTTC. The chain links TRBV6-2 or TRBV6-3 to TRBJ2-1, with a weak D call TRBD2 (5 bases). The CDR3 loop spans 12 amino acids. Germline assignment: CDR1 MNHEY and CDR2 SVGEGT. Trimming removed 6 bases from V and 15 bases from J, with 18 bases in between.